This TCR beta chain was profiled in a study of blood T cells in healthy people across ages. Study information: Template-switching capture recovered about one barcoded beta molecule per two T cells.

Germline-derived CDR1 and CDR2 are MNHEY and SVGAGI. The CDR3 runs 14 residues. V was cut by 0 bases and J by 8 bases, with 10 bases left in between. This clonotype has more than one count but fewer than ten. Using a J-beta primer mix together with a sample-barcoded 5' primer, a second PCR was run for roughly 6 to 12 cycles. TCRdb redid the calling of the 5' RACE reads with MiXCR, one entry per CDR3 protein. The data hold about 780,000 distinct CDR3 sequences, with about 47% observed a single time. Sequenced: blood. This receptor was obtained from a man aged 80 or over in good health. The chain recombines TRBV6-5 with TRBJ1-4; no definite D call. The CDR3 here is CASSYSKGVEKLFF. CDR3 coding DNA: TGTGCCAGCAGTTACTCGAAGGGAGTCGAAAAACTGTTTTTT.